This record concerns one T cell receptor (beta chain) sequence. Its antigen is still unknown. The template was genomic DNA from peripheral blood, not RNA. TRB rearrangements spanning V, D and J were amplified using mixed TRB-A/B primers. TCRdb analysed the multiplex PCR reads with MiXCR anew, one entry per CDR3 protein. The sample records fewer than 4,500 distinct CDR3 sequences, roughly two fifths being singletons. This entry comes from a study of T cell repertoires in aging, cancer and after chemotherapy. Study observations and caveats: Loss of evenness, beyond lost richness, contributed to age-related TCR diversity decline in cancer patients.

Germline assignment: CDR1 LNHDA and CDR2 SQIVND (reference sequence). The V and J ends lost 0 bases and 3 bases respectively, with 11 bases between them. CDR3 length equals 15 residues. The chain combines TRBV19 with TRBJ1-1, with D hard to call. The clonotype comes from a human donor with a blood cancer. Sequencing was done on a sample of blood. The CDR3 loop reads CASSIDLTWDTEAFF. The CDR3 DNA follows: TGTGCCAGTAGTATAGACCTTACATGGGACACTGAAGCTTTCTTT.